Following are 30 T cell receptor beta chains from one sample sequenced in a study of shared clonotypes between healthy human individuals. The data were produced by immunoSEQ multiplex PCR, yet TCRdb's version contains in-frame clones alone and is incomplete. The data show about 730,000 clones, around 77% seen once. Sequencing used memory CD4+ T cells sorted from blood. Sample subset: CD45RA-negative fraction. Receptor source: a woman aged 30 to 39 in good health.

The chain couples TRBV5-8 to TRBJ2-3; the D call may be TRBD1 or TRBD2 (5 bases each). The length of the CDR3 is 16 residues. Looked up from germline, CDR1 is SGHTS and CDR2 is YDEGEE. Trimming cost V 4 bases and J 1 base, with 16 bases left between them. CDR3 amino acids: CASSPSEGLGTDTQYF. The CDR3, as DNA: TGTGCCAGCAGCCCCTCCGAGGGGCTGGGCACAGATACGCAGTATTTT.

The CDR3 bases are TGCGCCAGCAGCCACGGGGGGCGGGACGGGTCCTACGAGCAGTACTTC. Its protein is CASSHGGRDGSYEQYF. The V call is TRBV4-1, the J call TRBJ2-7; tentatively, D is TRBD2 (7 bases). The V and J ends lost 3 bases and 1 base respectively, with 16 bases between them. This CDR3 region has 16 residues. The germline gives CDR1 MGHRA, CDR2 YSYEKL.

J is TRBJ1-4 and V is TRBV27; 9 bases align to TRBD1. The V gene end was trimmed by 6 bases and the J gene end by 13 bases; junction bases not matched to a gene: 15. The CDR3 loop spans 15 amino acids. From germline, CDR1 is MNHEY and CDR2 SMNVEV (reference sequence). CDR3 sequence reads: CASSHLWDRVGGLFF. The CDR3 coding sequence is TGTGCCAGCAGCCACCTCTGGGACAGGGTCGGAGGACTGTTTTTT.

The rearrangement uses TRBV6-5 and TRBJ1-5; D unclear. V gave up 2 bases and J gave up 0 bases, with 5 bases separating them. Per the germline V gene, CDR1 is MNHEY and CDR2 is SVGAGI. The CDR3 consists of 14 residues. CDR3 nucleotide sequence: TGTGCCAGCAGTTACACAAATAGCAATCAGCCCCAGCATTTT. Its protein product is CASSYTNSNQPQHF.

This clone has only a few counts. For the CDR3, the DNA is TGTGCCAGCGGTCGGCAGGGCGGCACCGGGGAGCTGTTTTTT. Translating gives CASGRQGGTGELFF. The genes are TRBV28 and TRBJ2-2; possibly TRBD1 for D (5 bases). CDR3 size: 14 residues. The V gene lost 8 bases and the J gene lost 4 bases, with 14 bases spanning the gap. The germline CDR1 and CDR2 sequences are MDHEN and SYDVKM.

The chain couples TRBV9 to TRBJ1-4, with TRBD1 identical over 9 bases. The CDR3 runs 16 residues. CDR1 is SGDLS and CDR2 is YYNGEE in the germline V gene. Trimming at V came to 0 bases and at J to 7 bases, leaving 7 bases not matched to a gene. CDR3 residues: CASSVGTGQGGEKLFF. The CDR3 DNA reads as TGTGCCAGCAGCGTAGGGACGGGACAGGGAGGTGAAAAACTGTTTTTT.

This clone was seen a handful of times. V usage is TRBV29-1 and J usage is TRBJ1-1; 8 bases fit TRBD1. V was pared by 7 bases and J by 4 bases, with 5 bases of the junction left unmatched. The CDR3 runs 12 residues. Germline values: CDR1 SQVTM, CDR2 ANQGSEA. The CDR3 region has the DNA TGCAGCGAGAGGGGGACAGGCACTGAAGCTTTCTTT. Its protein is CSERGTGTEAFF.

This chain uses TRBV5-6 with TRBJ1-2; D is unclear. Germline values: CDR1 SGHDT, CDR2 YYEEEE. The length of the CDR3 is 16 residues. V was cut by 4 bases and J by 3 bases, with 19 bases left in between. CDR3 nucleotides: TGTGCCAGCAGCCTCGGCCCAGGAACCAACCACTATGGCTACACCTTC. This translates into CASSLGPGTNHYGYTF.

The gene calls are TRBV27 and TRBJ1-5; D ambiguous. V dropped 6 bases and J dropped 4 bases, with 13 bases sitting between them. Germline V lookup: CDR1 MNHEY, CDR2 SMNVEV (reference sequence). The CDR3 contains 14 residues. CDR3 DNA: TGTGCCAGCAGGCCTTGGCAGGAGAATCAGCCCCAGCATTTT. Protein product: CASRPWQENQPQHF.

The rearrangement links TRBV10-3 to TRBJ2-1, with D perhaps TRBD2 (5 bases). Germline CDR1 and CDR2: ENHRY and SYGVKD. Trimming removed 6 bases from V and 9 bases from J, with 6 bases in between. The CDR3 length is 10 residues. The CDR3 loop is CAISSGEQFF. The CDR3 DNA follows: TGTGCCATCAGCAGCGGTGAGCAGTTCTTC.

The chain employs TRBV28 and TRBJ2-3; D possibly corresponds to TRBD2 (5 bases). Germline CDR1 reads MDHEN; CDR2 reads SYDVKM. Trimming took 5 bases from V and 9 from J, leaving 15 bases between them. This CDR3 is 13 amino acids long. As DNA, the CDR3 is TGTGCCAGCAGTCCGTCGGACTGGGGAACGCAGTATTTT. It is translated as CASSPSDWGTQYF.

The V gene is TRBV5-6, the J gene TRBJ2-1; D is perhaps TRBD2 (5 bases). V was shortened by 2 bases and J by 8 bases, with 11 bases between the two germline ends. The CDR3 totals 13 residues. Germline loops: CDR1 SGHDT, CDR2 YYEEEE. The CDR3 DNA sequence: TGTGCCAGCAGCTTATTTGGCGGGTATGAGCAGTTCTTC. The encoded protein is CASSLFGGYEQFF.

This clone was detected a few times. This chain links TRBV29-1 with TRBJ2-2, with 15 bases identical to TRBD2. The CDR3 has 15 residues. Germline values: CDR1 SQVTM, CDR2 ANQGSEA. V dropped 6 bases and J dropped 3; count of bases not matched to a gene: 2. The CDR3 nucleotides read TGCAGCGTGTGGACTAGCGGGAGGGACACCGGGGAGCTGTTTTTT. It yields the protein CSVWTSGRDTGELFF.

This chain uses TRBV10-3 with TRBJ2-7; maybe TRBD2 (6 bases). CDR3 length: 13 residues. The V end was cut by 7 bases, the J end by 13 bases, with 23 bases between. The germline gives CDR1 ENHRY, CDR2 SYGVKD. The CDR3: CAIKPARDFGHYF. The CDR3 DNA sequence: TGTGCCATCAAACCAGCTCGGGACTTCGGCCACTACTTC.

The V call is TRBV2, the J call TRBJ2-2, with TRBD2 matching 8 bases. The germline V gene has CDR1 SNHLY and CDR2 FYNNEI. There are 14 residues in the CDR3. V shed 8 bases and J 2 bases; nucleotides not matched to a gene: 4. This CDR3 is CASGREGNTGELFF. The CDR3, as DNA: TGTGCCAGCGGCCGGGAGGGCAACACCGGGGAGCTGTTTTTT.

The rearrangement uses TRBV5-1 and TRBJ1-2; maybe TRBD1 (6 bases). V was trimmed by 3 bases and J by 4 bases, leaving 13 bases between them. This CDR3 is built from 14 residues. Germline V gene data show CDR1 as SGHRS and CDR2 as YFSETQ. The CDR3 is CASSWGGAGYGYTF. The CDR3 DNA is TGCGCCAGCAGCTGGGGGGGCGCAGGCTATGGCTACACCTTC.

This chain connects TRBV7-8 to TRBJ1-2, with unresolved D. V lost 5 bases to trimming and J lost 8 bases, with 15 bases between them. Germline V gene data show CDR1 as SGHVS and CDR2 as FQNEAQ. This CDR3 has 13 residues. CDR3 nucleotides: TGTGCCAGCAGCCCTAACAGCGCGGTGGGCTACACCTTC. It specifies CASSPNSAVGYTF.

This clone was observed a few times. The chain links TRBV20-1 to TRBJ1-1; D gene uncertain. The CDR3 runs 11 residues. V lost 1 base and J lost 6, with 6 bases in between. CDR1 and CDR2 from the germline V gene are DFQATT and SNEGSKA (reference sequence). The chain's CDR3 is CSARAPSEAFF. DNA of the CDR3: TGCAGTGCTAGAGCGCCCTCTGAAGCTTTCTTT.

This rearrangement joins TRBV2 to TRBJ2-5; 9 bases are a match to TRBD2. J was trimmed by 3 bases and V by 6 bases; bases with no gene match: 11. The CDR3 loop spans 16 amino acids. Germline V gives CDR1 SNHLY, CDR2 FYNNEI. For the CDR3, the DNA is TGTGCCAGCAGGGCCCCCCGGGCTAGCGGGAAAGAGACCCAGTACTTC. Its translation: CASRAPRASGKETQYF.

The chain couples TRBV19 to TRBJ1-3, with 9 bases matching TRBD1. The CDR3 covers 13 residues. V shed 9 bases, J shed 1 base, and the junction held 1 base outside the gene matches. Germline loops: CDR1 LNHDA, CDR2 SQIVND (reference sequence). This chain's CDR3 is CASDRGSGNTIYF. CDR3 DNA sequence: TGTGCCAGCGACAGGGGGTCTGGAAACACCATATATTTT.

This chain joins TRBV18 and TRBJ2-1; D perhaps matches TRBD2 (6 bases). CDR3 length: 16 residues. CDR1 KGHSH and CDR2 LQKENI come from the germline V gene. The ends were cut back, 3 bases at V and 3 bases at J, with 15 bases in the middle. In DNA, the CDR3 is TGTGCCAGCTCACCCAACATTTATAGCGGCTACAATGAGCAGTTCTTC. This codes for CASSPNIYSGYNEQFF.

The chain has TRBV18 and TRBJ1-5; D might be TRBD1 (5 bases). The CDR3 runs 15 residues. Germline CDR1 is KGHSH and CDR2 is LQKENI. Trimming left V 0 bases short and J 4 bases short, with 10 bases between. The CDR3 region has the DNA TGTGCCAGCTCACCACCGGGACGGGTTAATCAGCCCCAGCATTTT. Translated: CASSPPGRVNQPQHF. The entire variable domain, with the rest obtained from reference TRBV18 and TRBJ1-5, is as follows: NAGVMQNPRHLVRRRGQEARLRCSPMKGHSHVYWYRQLPEEGLKFMVYLQKENIIDESGMPKERFSAEFPKEGPSILRIQQVVRGDSAAYFCASSPPGRVNQPQHFGDGTRLSIL.

The chain has TRBV19 and TRBJ1-5, with D perhaps TRBD1 (6 bases). The CDR3 spans 13 residues. Trimming pared 2 bases from V and 6 bases from J, leaving 8 bases between. Per germline, CDR1 LNHDA and CDR2 SQIVND (reference sequence). The CDR3 DNA reads as TGTGCCAGTAGTATAACACAGGGTCAGCCCCAGCATTTT. Translating it yields CASSITQGQPQHF.

In its sample, this clone was seen once. The V call is TRBV4-1, the J call TRBJ1-5; maybe TRBD1 (5 bases). The V end was cut by 2 bases, the J end by 4 bases, with 15 bases between. Germline CDR1 MGHRA, CDR2 YSYEKL. There are 16 residues in the CDR3. In DNA form, the CDR3 reads TGCGCCAGCAGCCAAACGGGGCATCAGATGAATCAGCCCCAGCATTTT. Its translation is CASSQTGHQMNQPQHF.

V is TRBV6-6 and J is TRBJ2-5; a possible D gene is TRBD2 (6 bases). CDR1 and CDR2 from the germline V gene are MNHNY and SVGAGI (reference sequence). V was pared by 2 bases and J by 3 bases, with 10 bases between. The CDR3 consists of 14 residues. For the CDR3, the DNA is TGTGCCAGCAGTTACGGGGAGGTGGAAGAGACCCAGTACTTC. Protein product: CASSYGEVEETQYF.

V gene TRBV7-9 combines with J gene TRBJ2-2; no clear D gene. Germline CDR1 and CDR2: SEHNR and FQNEAQ (reference sequence). This CDR3 is 16 amino acids long. V lost 1 base, J lost 1 base, and 10 bases lay in between. The DNA for the CDR3 is TGTGCCAGCAGCTTAGAGGTGCAGGTGAACACCGGGGAGCTGTTTTTT. This gives the protein CASSLEVQVNTGELFF.

The rearrangement uses TRBV2 and TRBJ2-3, with D unclear. This CDR3 is built from 11 residues. Germline V lookup: CDR1 SNHLY, CDR2 FYNNEI. V was trimmed by 8 bases and J by 4 bases, leaving 7 bases between them. The CDR3 DNA reads as TGTGCCAGCGGAAAGTCAGATACGCAGTATTTT. It encodes CASGKSDTQYF.

The V gene is TRBV7-9, the J gene TRBJ2-7, with TRBD2 matching over 14 bases. Germline CDR1 reads SEHNR; CDR2 reads FQNEAQ (reference sequence). The CDR3 is 17 amino acids. The J segment lost 3 bases and the V segment lost 5 bases, leaving 9 bases of the junction unmatched. The CDR3 DNA is TGTGCCAGCAGCGGTGGGACTAGCGGGAGTATTCGCTACGAGCAGTACTTC. Its protein is CASSGGTSGSIRYEQYF.

The CDR3 spells CAISESTAQETQYF. CDR3 nucleotide sequence: TGTGCCATCAGTGAGTCAACGGCTCAAGAGACCCAGTACTTC. The chain carries TRBV10-3 and TRBJ2-5, with D uncertain. V lost 0 bases to trimming and J lost 2 bases, with 7 bases between them. CDR3 size: 14 residues. Germline V gives CDR1 ENHRY, CDR2 SYGVKD.

The chain recombines TRBV5-1 with TRBJ2-3; TRBD2 agrees at 15 bases. The V segment lost 3 bases and the J segment 2 bases; nucleotides outside the gene matches: 7. Germline CDR1 reads SGHRS; CDR2 reads YFSETQ. This CDR3 region has 18 residues. The CDR3 sequence: CASSSGLAGGLHTDTQYF. CDR3 in DNA: TGCGCCAGCAGCTCAGGACTAGCGGGAGGGCTCCACACAGATACGCAGTATTTT.